This T cell receptor beta chain appears in the sequencing data of a study of vaccination effects on CD4 cells after COVID-19. Broader study findings: Vaccine- and infection-induced clones showed marked clonal contraction late following vaccination.

Regarding this clone: Its cognate antigen is unknown.

Per the germline V gene, CDR1 is LGHDT and CDR2 is YNNKEL (reference sequence). Deletions cut 1 base from V and 2 bases from J, with 11 bases between. This CDR3 region has 16 residues. Antigen-specific CD4+ T cells were expanded with viral peptide pools in the ViraFEST assay before sequencing. Scientists isolated CD4+ T cells after an approximately 10-day culture period ended. BNT162b2 vaccine or mRNA-1273 vaccine was given to participants in two doses. TCRdb's copy holds only in-frame clones and misses some; the assay was immunoSEQ multiplex PCR. The data show approximately 26,000 clones, more than 65% seen once.

This sample comprised CD4+ T cells from PBMCs cultured with SARS-CoV-2 spike peptides, obtained after COVID-19 vaccination. The receptor's source is a human donor who received a COVID-19 vaccine. This chain connects TRBV3-1 (or the pseudogene TRBV3-2) to TRBJ2-2, with D unclear. The CDR3 protein is CASSQGLSTNTGELFF. Here the CDR3 DNA reads TGTGCCAGCAGCCAAGGCCTTTCTACAAACACCGGGGAGCTGTTTTTT.